A single sample gave rise to the 19 T cell receptor beta chains below, sequenced in a study of persistence of HIV-infected CD4 T cells. Cells were stimulated nonspecifically with anti-CD3/anti-CD28 magnetic beads. CD4+ T cells upregulating both CD40 ligand and CD69 were sorted as responding cells. Antigens for these TCRs are unknown. Sequencing used immunoSEQ version 4 in survey mode. Clones were sequenced by immunoSEQ multiplex PCR, and TCRdb holds only the in-frame ones, with some missing. Altogether about 43,000 clones are present, about 90% being singletons, with the ten largest covering approximately 0.93%. Sequences were derived from CD4+ T cells sorted from PBMCs after approximately 19-hour stimulation, sampled from a patient who received antiretroviral therapy. Receptor source: an adult man with HIV who was CMV-seropositive.

As for this clone: The sample has other DNA sequences that encode this CDR3 too. The chain carries TRBV12-5 and TRBJ1-1, with 7 bases that match TRBD1. Looked up from germline, CDR1 is LGHNT and CDR2 is FRNRAP. CDR3 length equals 13 residues. The J segment lost 4 bases and the V segment lost 4 bases, leaving 3 bases of the junction unmatched. The CDR3 region has the DNA TGTGCTAGTGGTTACAGGGGTGGCACTGAAGCTTTCTTT. It codes for CASGYRGGTEAFF.

This clone has more than one count but fewer than ten. The gene calls are TRBV11-1 and TRBJ1-6; 8 bases match TRBD1. From germline, CDR1 is SGHAT and CDR2 FQDESV (reference sequence). The CDR3 has 15 amino acids. V trimming: 6 bases; J trimming: 15 bases; junction bases outside the gene matches: 16. The CDR3, as DNA: TGTGCCAGCAGTCTGGGGGACAGGCATTGGGAACACCTCCACTTT. This sequence encodes CASSLGDRHWEHLHF. Based on the CDR3 plus reference TRBV11-1 and TRBJ1-6, the full variable domain is EAEVAQSPRYKITEKSQAVAFWCDPISGHATLYWYRQILGQGPELLVQFQDESVVDDSQLPKDRFSAERLKGVDSTLKIQPAELGDSAMYLCASSLGDRHWEHLHFGNGTRLTVT.

V is TRBV2 and J is TRBJ2-6, with D maybe TRBD2 (6 bases). The V end lost 6 bases, the J end lost 0 bases, and 24 bases lay between the germline ends. This CDR3 has 20 residues. CDR1 and CDR2 (germline): SNHLY, FYNNEI. For the CDR3, the DNA is TGTGCCAGCAGGGGACTTCCAAGGACACCCTCTCGCTCTGGGGCCAACGTCCTGACTTTC. Its translation is CASRGLPRTPSRSGANVLTF.

The gene calls are TRBV18 and TRBJ1-1; D remains ambiguous. Per germline, CDR1 KGHSH and CDR2 LQKENI. The CDR3 is 14 residues long. With 2 bases removed from V and 0 bases from J, the gap between germline ends came to 7 bases. CDR3 residues: CASSPGSLNTEAFF. The CDR3 DNA reads as TGTGCCAGCTCACCAGGCAGCCTGAACACTGAAGCTTTCTTT. The whole variable domain, filled in from reference TRBV18 and TRBJ1-1, reads NAGVMQNPRHLVRRRGQEARLRCSPMKGHSHVYWYRQLPEEGLKFMVYLQKENIIDESGMPKERFSAEFPKEGPSILRIQQVVRGDSAAYFCASSPGSLNTEAFFGQGTRLTVV.

The rearrangement uses TRBV27 and TRBJ2-7; the match to TRBD2 covers 8 bases. The CDR3 totals 15 residues. Germline assignment: CDR1 MNHEY and CDR2 SMNVEV (reference sequence). Trimming at V came to 8 bases and at J to 3 bases, leaving 12 bases not matched to a gene. CDR3 loop: CASHERGGRHYEQYF. CDR3 sequence (DNA): TGTGCCAGCCACGAACGCGGGGGGCGCCACTACGAGCAGTACTTC.

The chain uses TRBV10-2 and TRBJ1-5; a possible D gene is TRBD1 (5 bases). Looked up from germline, CDR1 is WSHSY and CDR2 is SAAADI. The CDR3 is 14 amino acids. V was cut by 7 bases and J by 6 bases, with 16 bases left in between. The CDR3, as DNA: TGCGCCAGCAAAGGCATCGCGGGGGGTCAGCCCCAGCATTTT. Residues: CASKGIAGGQPQHF.

The chain recombines TRBV6-6 with TRBJ1-5; no clear D. V lost 2 bases, J lost 4 bases, and 3 bases lay in between. Germline loops: CDR1 MNHNY, CDR2 SVGAGI (reference sequence). The length of the CDR3 is 12 residues. CDR3 amino acids: CASSYGNQPQHF. For the CDR3, the DNA is TGTGCCAGCAGTTACGGGAATCAGCCCCAGCATTTT.

This chain connects TRBV12-3 or TRBV12-4 to TRBJ2-7, with D possibly TRBD1 on 5 matching bases. This CDR3 is 12 amino acids long. The germline V and J ends were trimmed by 6 bases and 9 bases, with 15 bases remaining between them. The DNA for the CDR3 is TGTGCCAGCAGACACGACACAGGCGGGCAGTACTTC. Its translation: CASRHDTGGQYF.

V gene TRBV20-1 combines with J gene TRBJ2-4; D perhaps matches TRBD1 (5 bases). This CDR3 contains 11 residues. The germline V gene encodes CDR1 DFQATT and CDR2 SNEGSKA (reference sequence). The germline V and J ends were trimmed by 4 bases and 10 bases, with 11 bases remaining between them. The CDR3 bases are TGCAGTGCTATCTCACGACAGATTCAGTACTTC. Translating gives CSAISRQIQYF.

The V and J genes are TRBV9 and TRBJ1-4, with unresolved D. The ends were cut back, 4 bases at V and 0 bases at J, with 10 bases in the middle. CDR3 length equals 15 residues. Germline V lookup: CDR1 SGDLS, CDR2 YYNGEE. CDR3 bases: TGTGCCAGCAGCCCCCTCGGGTCAACTAATGAAAAACTGTTTTTT. This translates into CASSPLGSTNEKLFF.

CDR3 nucleotide sequence: TGTGCCAGCTCACCTGACAGATTCTCTGGAAACACCATATATTTT. It yields the protein CASSPDRFSGNTIYF. The chain has TRBV18 and TRBJ1-3; a possible D gene is TRBD1 (5 bases). CDR1 and CDR2 (germline): KGHSH, LQKENI. The length of the CDR3 is 15 residues. The germline V and J ends were trimmed by 3 bases and 0 bases, with 9 bases remaining between them. The full variable domain, rest sourced from reference TRBV18 and TRBJ1-3, is NAGVMQNPRHLVRRRGQEARLRCSPMKGHSHVYWYRQLPEEGLKFMVYLQKENIIDESGMPKERFSAEFPKEGPSILRIQQVVRGDSAAYFCASSPDRFSGNTIYFGEGSWLTVV.

The chain links TRBV5-1 to TRBJ2-3, with a possible D match to TRBD1 (6 bases). CDR1 is SGHRS and CDR2 is YFSETQ in the germline V gene. This CDR3 is 11 amino acids long. V lost 4 bases, J lost 11 bases, and 11 bases lay in between. The CDR3 region is CASSTWDKQYF. The CDR3 DNA reads as TGCGCCAGCAGCACCTGGGACAAGCAGTATTTT.

V is TRBV29-1 and J is TRBJ1-1; D gene unclear. Germline V gene lookup returns CDR1 SQVTM and CDR2 ANQGSEA. Trimming shortened V by 5 bases and J by 0 bases, and 10 bases separated the two germline ends. The CDR3 contains 13 residues. The CDR3 protein is CSVCRGVNTEAFF. CDR3 bases: TGCAGCGTTTGTCGGGGAGTGAACACTGAAGCTTTCTTT.

The chain uses TRBV14 and TRBJ2-2, with a possible D match to TRBD1 (6 bases). CDR3 size: 14 residues. V was shortened by 0 bases and J by 4 bases, with 6 bases between the two germline ends. Germline CDR1 SGHDN, CDR2 FVKESK. The CDR3 DNA sequence: TGTGCCAGCAGCCAAGAGGGGGCCACCGGGGAGCTGTTTTTT. Its protein is CASSQEGATGELFF.

The genes are TRBV3-1 (or the pseudogene TRBV3-2) and TRBJ1-4; 8 nucleotides match TRBD1. The germline V gene has CDR1 LGHDT and CDR2 YNNKEL (reference sequence). V was pared by 3 bases and J by 8 bases, with 8 bases of the junction left unmatched. The CDR3 has 15 residues. The CDR3 bases are TGTGCCAGCAGCCAGGACAGGGTAGCCAGAGAAAAACTGTTTTTT. It specifies CASSQDRVAREKLFF.

The chain combines TRBV6-5 with TRBJ2-2; maybe TRBD2 (5 bases). The CDR3 extends over 15 amino acids. Trimming left V 7 bases short and J 2 bases short, with 14 bases between. CDR1 is MNHEY, CDR2 SVGAGI, per germline. This chain's CDR3 is CASTEMGSNTGELFF. CDR3 bases: TGTGCCAGCACCGAAATGGGGAGTAACACCGGGGAGCTGTTTTTT.

The gene calls are TRBV27 and TRBJ2-2; 9 bases fit TRBD1. The CDR3 extends over 16 amino acids. The germline V gene encodes CDR1 MNHEY and CDR2 SMNVEV (reference sequence). Trimming at V came to 6 bases and at J to 5 bases, leaving 10 bases not matched to a gene. DNA of the CDR3: TGTGCCAGCAGCCGGACCGGGACAGGGCGGACCGGGGAGCTGTTTTTT. It is translated as CASSRTGTGRTGELFF.

The CDR3 protein is CASSIGDRVGDIQYF. Written as DNA, the CDR3 is TGTGCCAGTAGTATAGGAGACAGGGTCGGGGACATTCAGTACTTC. J is TRBJ2-4 and V is TRBV19, with 7 positions matching TRBD1. J gave up 8 bases and V 1 base, and 8 bases lay outside the gene matches. The germline V gene has CDR1 LNHDA and CDR2 SQIVND (reference sequence). The CDR3 length is 15 residues.

This chain uses TRBV6-5 with TRBJ2-3; the match to TRBD2 covers 11 bases. With V trimmed by 8 bases and J by 10 bases, 2 bases remained unmatched. Per the germline V gene, CDR1 is MNHEY and CDR2 is SVGAGI. This CDR3 has 11 amino acids. CDR3 residues: CASRGLAAQYF. The CDR3 bases are TGTGCCAGCCGGGGACTAGCGGCGCAGTATTTT.